The clone carrying this T cell receptor (beta chain) has just one count. The germline CDR1 and CDR2 sequences are SGDLS and YYNGEE. The V gene lost 4 bases and the J gene lost 10 bases, with 25 bases spanning the gap. The CDR3 loop spans 16 amino acids. This specimen belongs to a study of blood T cell repertoires in COVID-19. Using immunoSEQ multiplex PCR, the repertoire was profiled, and TCRdb retains in-frame clones only, with some absent. The sample shows hundreds of thousands of clones, roughly nine tenths of them seen only once. Clinical histories supplied by participants themselves formed the basis of cohort assignment. Recovered Cohort 3 donors showed two negative PCRs, clearance, or symptom resolution.

The sample was PBMCs or T cells enriched from blood (not recorded which). V gene TRBV9 combines with J gene TRBJ2-3; D perhaps matches TRBD2 (5 bases). The TCR was taken from a man younger than 45 who had recovered from COVID-19. For the CDR3, the DNA is TGTGCCAGCAGCCCCTCTAATGTGGGAGCGTCGTCCGCGCAGTATTTT. Its protein is CASSPSNVGASSAQYF.